The clone carrying this T cell receptor beta chain was seen only a few times. Its antigen is not identified. In the PCR, 60 Vbeta and 13 Jbeta primers were used. The repertoire was sequenced with immunoSEQ multiplex PCR; TCRdb's copy has only in-frame clones and lacks some. The table lists 200,000 to 250,000 clones, around 89% of them singletons. These data originate in a study of cytomegalovirus exposure and HLA in healthy donors. Study in general: Among several hundred genotyped donors, around 81% fell in the Caucasian-associated ancestry cluster.

Germline CDR1 SNHLY, CDR2 FYNNEI. V lost 5 bases to trimming and J lost 5 bases, with 4 bases between them. CDR3 length equals 11 residues. Study-level results: In terms of immune exposure information, only CMV serostatus was available. The study flagged fewer than 200 TCR beta chains as cytomegalovirus-associated. It was reportedly the case that the classifier diagnosed cytomegalovirus status with high specificity and sensitivity.

The chain employs TRBV2 and TRBJ2-1; D gene uncertain. The origin of this receptor is a young woman in good health and CMV-seronegative. The source material was PBMCs. The DNA for the CDR3 is TGTGCCAGCAGTTACAACAATGAGCAGTTCTTC. This codes for CASSYNNEQFF. Full variable domain (outside the CDR3, taken from reference TRBV2 and TRBJ2-1): EPEVTQTPSHQVTQMGQEVILRCVPISNHLYFYWYRQILGQKVEFLVSFYNNEISEKSEIFDDQFSVERPDGSNFTLKIRSTKLEDSAMYFCASSYNNEQFFGPGTRLTVL.